The sample holds one count of the clone carrying this TCR beta chain. V lost 8 bases to trimming and J lost 5 bases; unmatched junction nucleotides: 10. CDR1 is SNHLY, CDR2 FYNNEI, per germline. CDR3 size: 15 residues. This sample is part of a study of shared clonotypes between healthy human individuals. The repertoire was sequenced with immunoSEQ multiplex PCR; TCRdb's copy has only in-frame clones and lacks some. The data hold approximately 1.4 million clones, with approximately 98% observed a single time. The sequencing input was naive CD4+ T cells sorted from blood. Subset reported: CD45RA+ positively selected. This receptor was obtained from a man aged 30 to 45 in good health. V usage is TRBV2 and J usage is TRBJ2-5; 11 bases are shared with TRBD2. CDR3 bases: TGTGCCAGCGTACTAGCGGGAGTAAGTAGGGAGACCCAGTACTTC. As protein: CASVLAGVSRETQYF.